Shown below are 3 T cell receptor beta chains from a single sample sequenced in a study of cytomegalovirus exposure and HLA in healthy donors. This PCR relied on a set of 60 Vbeta primers and 13 Jbeta primers. Clones were read by immunoSEQ multiplex PCR, and TCRdb kept only the in-frame ones, dropping some. The sample shows roughly 180,000 clones, over 70% of them seen only once. The source material was PBMCs. Source of these receptors: a woman aged 18-30 years in good health and CMV-seropositive.

There are a few counts of this clone. The chain has TRBV6-5 and TRBJ1-1; D ambiguous. Germline lookup yields CDR1 MNHEY and CDR2 SVGAGI. This CDR3 is 13 amino acids long. V lost 5 bases, J lost 5 bases, and 12 bases lay in between. This CDR3 reads CASSQPGGTEAFF. The CDR3 coding sequence is TGTGCCAGCAGTCAACCGGGAGGGACTGAAGCTTTCTTT.

The gene calls are TRBV27 and TRBJ2-2; TRBD2 agrees at 8 bases. The CDR3 loop spans 14 amino acids. Trimming took 7 bases from V and 3 from J; bases not matched to a gene: 4. Germline V gene data show CDR1 as MNHEY and CDR2 as SMNVEV (reference sequence). CDR3 in DNA: TGTGCCAGCAAAGCGGGGGATCACACCGGGGAGCTGTTTTTT. Residues: CASKAGDHTGELFF.

The V gene is TRBV7-3, the J gene TRBJ2-2; D might be TRBD1 (5 bases). Germline CDR1 is SGHTA and CDR2 is FQGTGA. The length of the CDR3 is 14 residues. V shed 2 bases and J shed 1 base, with 5 bases lying between them. CDR3 nucleotide sequence: TGTGCCAGCAGCTTACAGGGGAACACCGGGGAGCTGTTTTTT. Translated: CASSLQGNTGELFF.